A selection of T cell receptor beta chains follows, all from one sample in a study of identical twins. In TCRdb, the 5' RACE reads were re-called with MiXCR into one record per CDR3 protein. The sample includes a few hundred thousand distinct CDR3 sequences, around 8.8% of them seen just once. This sample was shared with a second study, whose subject was yellow fever vaccine responses in identical twins.

Sequencing input: CD8+ T cells sorted from blood. The receptors come from a woman under 30 in good health. The CDR3 runs from the conserved cysteine through the conserved F or W. D genes are given only for firm matches. Clone size is not always given. Where it is, it says once, few, many or a class for expanded clones.

D: TRBD2
V: TRBV3-1
size: few
J: TRBJ2-7
DNA: TGTGCCAGCAGTCTTACCGGGAGGTTAAGTTCCCACGAGCAGTACTTC
CDR3: CASSLTGRLSSHEQYF

D: -
V: TRBV2
size: many
J: TRBJ1-1
DNA: TGTGCCAGCAGTGGGAGGGGAGCTTTCTTT
CDR3: CASSGRGAFF

D: TRBD1
V: TRBV5-6
size: -
J: TRBJ2-5
DNA: TGTGCCAGCACGCGGACAGGGGGGGTGGAGACCCAGTACTTC
CDR3: CASTRTGGVETQYF

D: -
V: TRBV6-2/TRBV6-3
size: -
J: TRBJ1-1
DNA: TGTGCCAGCAGTTACTCGACGGCGGCTATGAACACTGAAGCTTTCTTT
CDR3: CASSYSTAAMNTEAFF

D: TRBD1
V: TRBV28
size: few
J: TRBJ2-3
DNA: TGTGCCAGCAGTTTAGTGACAGGGGCAGGCACAGATACGCAGTATTTT
CDR3: CASSLVTGAGTDTQYF

D: TRBD1
V: TRBV25-1
size: -
J: TRBJ1-1
DNA: TGTGCCAGCAGTGGAGAAGATACAGGGGGCACCCCTGAAGCTTTCTTT
CDR3: CASSGEDTGGTPEAFF

D: -
V: TRBV7-2
size: -
J: TRBJ2-1
DNA: TGTGCCAGCAGCTTAGCGGCTGGGGGTGAGCAGTTCTTC
CDR3: CASSLAAGGEQFF

D: -
V: TRBV29-1
size: -
J: TRBJ1-1
DNA: TGCAGCGCTGGGGGAACTGAAGCTTTCTTT
CDR3: CSAGGTEAFF

D: -
V: TRBV4-3
size: few
J: TRBJ2-7
DNA: TGCGCCAGCAGCCAAGGGGACCGGGTCTACGAGCAGTACTTC
CDR3: CASSQGDRVYEQYF

D: -
V: TRBV6-5
size: many
J: TRBJ2-7
DNA: TGTGCCAGCAGTTACTCAGGGTACGACGAGCAGTACTTC
CDR3: CASSYSGYDEQYF

D: -
V: TRBV7-2
size: many
J: TRBJ2-7
DNA: TGTGCCAGCAGCTTTGGGAGCGGACCTTACGAGCAGTACTTC
CDR3: CASSFGSGPYEQYF

D: TRBD2
V: TRBV7-6
size: few
J: TRBJ2-1
DNA: TGTGCCAGCAGCTTAATCTCGGGACTAGCGGATGTTAATGAGCAGTTCTTC
CDR3: CASSLISGLADVNEQFF

D: -
V: TRBV5-4
size: -
J: TRBJ2-7
DNA: TGTGCCAGCAGCTCTGGACCCGTGGGGTGGACCTACGAGCAGTACTTC
CDR3: CASSSGPVGWTYEQYF

D: -
V: TRBV5-5
size: few
J: TRBJ1-2
DNA: TGTGCCAGCAGCCTAGAAGTCTATGGCTACACCTTC
CDR3: CASSLEVYGYTF

D: -
V: TRBV7-9
size: many
J: TRBJ2-7
DNA: TGTGCCAGCAGCTACGAGTACGAGCAGTACTTC
CDR3: CASSYEYEQYF

D: TRBD1
V: TRBV4-2
size: many
J: TRBJ2-7
DNA: TGTGCCAGCAGCCAGCTGCCGGGACAGGGGTCCTACGAGCAGTACTTC
CDR3: CASSQLPGQGSYEQYF

D: -
V: TRBV9
size: few
J: TRBJ2-5
DNA: TGTGCCAGCAGCCCCTCGGGGCGGCAAGAGACCCAGTACTTC
CDR3: CASSPSGRQETQYF

D: -
V: TRBV5-1
size: many
J: TRBJ2-5
DNA: TGCGCCAGCAGCTTCGAACAGGGCCCCCTCTGGGAGACCCAGTACTTC
CDR3: CASSFEQGPLWETQYF

D: TRBD2
V: TRBV20-1
size: few
J: TRBJ2-7
DNA: TGCAGTGCTAGAGTCCCCAGCGGGATTATAGGGGAGCAGTACTTC
CDR3: CSARVPSGIIGEQYF

D: TRBD2
V: TRBV29-1
size: many
J: TRBJ2-1
DNA: TGCAGCGTTGAGGATTGGCGGGAGGGAAGGGATCAGTTCTTC
CDR3: CSVEDWREGRDQFF

D: -
V: TRBV20-1
size: -
J: TRBJ1-1
DNA: TGCAGTGCCGGGACAAGGAACACTGAAGCTTTCTTT
CDR3: CSAGTRNTEAFF

D: -
V: TRBV23-1
size: -
J: TRBJ2-1
DNA: TGCGCCAGCAGTCAACCCGAAACAGTGGACTACAATGAGCAGTTCTTC
CDR3: CASSQPETVDYNEQFF

D: TRBD1
V: TRBV27
size: -
J: TRBJ2-7
DNA: TGTGCCAGCAGTTCATACAGGGGGGCCTACGAGCAGTACTTC
CDR3: CASSSYRGAYEQYF

D: -
V: TRBV29-1
size: medium-sized
J: TRBJ1-5
DNA: TGCAGCGTTGAAGATCGACTTCAGCCCCAGCATTTT
CDR3: CSVEDRLQPQHF

D: -
V: TRBV27
size: -
J: TRBJ1-5
DNA: TGTGCCAGCAGTCCGGCGTCCAGACAGCCCCAGCATTTT
CDR3: CASSPASRQPQHF

D: TRBD1
V: TRBV29-1
size: few
J: TRBJ2-1
DNA: TGCAGCGTAGTTGGACAGGGAGGTGAGCAGTTCTTC
CDR3: CSVVGQGGEQFF

D: -
V: TRBV12-3/TRBV12-4
size: many
J: TRBJ2-3
DNA: TGTGCCAGCAGTTTCTCGGACAGCACAGATACGCAGTATTTT
CDR3: CASSFSDSTDTQYF

D: TRBD2
V: TRBV29-1
size: many
J: TRBJ2-2
DNA: TGCAGCGTTGATGTGGGAGGGCCAGCCGGGGAGCTGTTTTTT
CDR3: CSVDVGGPAGELFF

D: TRBD2
V: TRBV9
size: few
J: TRBJ2-3
DNA: TGTGCCAGCAGCGGACTAGCGGGAGGGCGGTCAGATACGCAGTATTTT
CDR3: CASSGLAGGRSDTQYF

D: -
V: TRBV19
size: -
J: TRBJ2-1
DNA: TGTGCCAGTACCGCCCGGGACGGATCTTCGGGAAATGAGCAGTTCTTC
CDR3: CASTARDGSSGNEQFF

D: -
V: TRBV7-9
size: -
J: TRBJ2-1
DNA: TGTGCCAGCAGCTTGACTAGTGGGATCGATGAGCAGTTCTTC
CDR3: CASSLTSGIDEQFF

D: -
V: TRBV7-7
size: -
J: TRBJ1-5
DNA: TGTGCTAGCAGTTTAGAAAGGGGCAAGCCCCAGCATTTT
CDR3: CASSLERGKPQHF

D: TRBD2
V: TRBV29-1
size: many
J: TRBJ2-7
DNA: TGCAGCGTTGAAGGGCTAGCGGAATCCTACGAGCAGTACTTC
CDR3: CSVEGLAESYEQYF

D: -
V: TRBV20-1
size: many
J: TRBJ2-7
DNA: TGCAGTGCTAGAGATCGAGAACAGGTGGCCTACGAGCAGTACTTC
CDR3: CSARDREQVAYEQYF

D: -
V: TRBV20-1
size: -
J: TRBJ1-2
DNA: TGCAGTGCTAGAGATCCGGGGGTCCACTATGGCTACACCTTC
CDR3: CSARDPGVHYGYTF

D: TRBD1
V: TRBV20-1
size: -
J: TRBJ2-7
DNA: TGCAGTGCGGTCGGGACAGGGATCTACGAGCAGTACTTC
CDR3: CSAVGTGIYEQYF

D: -
V: TRBV27
size: -
J: TRBJ2-5
DNA: TGTGCCAGCAGTTTATTGGGCAGCCAAGAGACCCAGTACTTC
CDR3: CASSLLGSQETQYF

D: -
V: TRBV4-1
size: -
J: TRBJ2-7
DNA: TGCGCCAGCAGCCAAGATTCAGCACGGGAGCAGTACTTC
CDR3: CASSQDSAREQYF

D: TRBD2
V: TRBV5-1
size: many
J: TRBJ2-7
DNA: TGCGCCAGCAGCTTTCCGAGCGGGGGGGCCGTTGAGCAGTACTTC
CDR3: CASSFPSGGAVEQYF

D: -
V: TRBV12-5
size: -
J: TRBJ1-1
DNA: TGTGCTAGTGGTTTGGTAGGGACTGGAGCTTTCTTT
CDR3: CASGLVGTGAFF

D: TRBD2
V: TRBV20-1
size: -
J: TRBJ2-7
DNA: TGCAGTGCTAGGGACAGCGGGGGCTACGAGCAGTACTTC
CDR3: CSARDSGGYEQYF

D: TRBD2
V: TRBV28
size: many
J: TRBJ2-1
DNA: TGTGCCAGCAGTTCACTTTTGGCGGGAGAACTAGGTGAGCAGTTCTTC
CDR3: CASSSLLAGELGEQFF

D: TRBD1
V: TRBV7-3
size: many
J: TRBJ2-7
DNA: TGTGCCAGCAGCTGGGACAGCAGCAGCTCCTACGAGCAGTACTTC
CDR3: CASSWDSSSSYEQYF

D: -
V: TRBV7-9
size: many
J: TRBJ1-2
DNA: TGTGCCAGCACGGGGGGGCAAGTCTATGGCTACACCTTC
CDR3: CASTGGQVYGYTF

D: TRBD1
V: TRBV7-9
size: few
J: TRBJ2-5
DNA: TGTGCCAGCAGCCCACCCCGGGACAGGGGGTTAGAGACCCAGTACTTC
CDR3: CASSPPRDRGLETQYF

D: -
V: TRBV12-3/TRBV12-4
size: few
J: TRBJ1-4
DNA: TGTGCCAGCAGTGGGTCGGACGGCGAACTGTTTTTT
CDR3: CASSGSDGELFF

D: -
V: TRBV4-3
size: -
J: TRBJ2-1
DNA: TGCGCCAGCAGCCATCAAGGGGGGAATGAGCAGTTCTTC
CDR3: CASSHQGGNEQFF

D: -
V: TRBV6-2/TRBV6-3
size: few
J: TRBJ2-7
DNA: TGTGCCAGCAGTTACTCGAGGGACGAGCAGTACTTC
CDR3: CASSYSRDEQYF

D: TRBD2
V: TRBV7-2
size: few
J: TRBJ2-7
DNA: TGTGCCAGCAGCTTAGGACCCCGGGGGGACTACGAGCAGTACTTC
CDR3: CASSLGPRGDYEQYF

D: TRBD1
V: TRBV24-1
size: many
J: TRBJ1-5
DNA: TGTGCCACCAGTGATTCAGGGGGATGGCAGCCCCAGCATTTT
CDR3: CATSDSGGWQPQHF

D: -
V: TRBV5-1
size: many
J: TRBJ1-2
DNA: TGCGCCAGCAGCGAGAAGGGTGGCTACACCTTC
CDR3: CASSEKGGYTF

D: -
V: TRBV5-5
size: few
J: TRBJ1-2
DNA: TGTGCCAGCAGCTTGGATCAGGGCCCTATCTATGGCTACACCTTC
CDR3: CASSLDQGPIYGYTF